This T cell receptor beta chain was captured by sequencing in a study of CD8+ T cells in alopecia areata. Points from the study as a whole: Clonality exceeded that of normal scalp in lesional scalp, most notably in alopecia totalis/universalis. Scalp samples also yield sequences of resident alphabeta T cells from normal skin.

Remarks on this clone: Its antigen is not known.

Noted treatment: oral pan-JAK inhibitor, 5-10 mg twice daily. Reverse transcription of extracted RNA yielded cDNA, which provided the sequencing template. Using immunoSEQ multiplex PCR, the repertoire was profiled, and TCRdb retains in-frame clones only, with some absent. This repertoire shows roughly 200,000 clones, more than 30% found once; its top ten account for 0.4% to 0.55%. CDR1 and CDR2 (germline): SGDLS, YYNGEE. V shed 3 bases and J shed 3 bases, with 13 bases lying between them. The CDR3 has 15 amino acids. This specimen was CD4+ T cells sorted from blood, taken between weeks 30 and 35, from a patient treated with tofacitinib. The receptor comes from a human donor with alopecia areata. The chain combines TRBV9 with TRBJ1-5; weak D call: TRBD1 (6 bases). The CDR3: CASSASGAPNQPQHF. CDR3 DNA: TGTGCCAGCAGCGCCTCGGGGGCACCCAATCAGCCCCAGCATTTT.